This TCR beta chain was documented in a study of T cells after yellow fever vaccination. About the research overall: For low cell numbers, libraries were made with SMART-Seq v4 Ultra Low Input.

TCRdb itself ran the 5' RACE reads through MiXCR, one entry per CDR3 protein. The sample lists 150,000 to 200,000 distinct CDR3 sequences, 8% to 13% occurring once. This clonotype was seen a handful of times. Antigen specificity is unknown. General observations from the study: The study found a weaker secondary response that peaked faster, day 5 versus 15. Contamination of FACS-sorted repertoires by abundant clonotypes from the bulk population could occur.

Sequences were derived from CD8+ T cells sorted from PBMCs, sampled 15 days after the yellow fever booster vaccination. The receptor was derived from a man aged 18 to 30 who received the YFV17D yellow fever vaccine.

DNA for the CDR3: TGCGCCAGCAGCCAAGAATGGGAGACAGGGAGCCAGTACTTC. It specifies CASSQEWETGSQYF. The chain uses TRBV4-1 and TRBJ2-5, with 7 nucleotides matching TRBD1. Trimming took 0 bases from V and 10 from J; bases not matched to a gene: 8. Germline CDR1 reads MGHRA; CDR2 reads YSYEKL. The CDR3 sequence is 14 residues long.